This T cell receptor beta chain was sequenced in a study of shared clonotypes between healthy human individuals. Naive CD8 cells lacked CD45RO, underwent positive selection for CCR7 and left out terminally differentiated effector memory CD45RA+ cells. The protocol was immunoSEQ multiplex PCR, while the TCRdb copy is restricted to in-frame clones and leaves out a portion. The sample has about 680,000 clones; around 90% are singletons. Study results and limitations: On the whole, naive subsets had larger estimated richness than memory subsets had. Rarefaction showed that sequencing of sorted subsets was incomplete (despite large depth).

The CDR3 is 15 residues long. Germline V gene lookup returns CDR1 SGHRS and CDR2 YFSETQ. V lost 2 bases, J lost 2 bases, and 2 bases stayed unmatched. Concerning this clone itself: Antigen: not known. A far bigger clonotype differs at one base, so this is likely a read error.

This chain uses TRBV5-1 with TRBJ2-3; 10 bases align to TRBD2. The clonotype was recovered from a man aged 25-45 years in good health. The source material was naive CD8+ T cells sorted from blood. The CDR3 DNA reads TGCGCCAGCAGCTTAACTAGCGGGAACACAGATACGCAGTATTTT. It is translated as CASSLTSGNTDTQYF.